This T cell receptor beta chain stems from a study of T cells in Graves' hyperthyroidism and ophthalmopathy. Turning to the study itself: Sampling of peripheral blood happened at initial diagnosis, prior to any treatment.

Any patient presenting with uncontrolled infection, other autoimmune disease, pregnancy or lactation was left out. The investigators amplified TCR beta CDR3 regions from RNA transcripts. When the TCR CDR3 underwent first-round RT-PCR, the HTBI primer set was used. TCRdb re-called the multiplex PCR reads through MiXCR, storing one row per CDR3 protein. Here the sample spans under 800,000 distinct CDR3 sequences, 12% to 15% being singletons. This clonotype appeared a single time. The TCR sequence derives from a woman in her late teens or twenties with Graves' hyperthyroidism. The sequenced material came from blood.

The CDR3: CASSFRTSGRTGELFF. The CDR3 DNA sequence: TGTGCCAGCAGCTTCAGGACTAGCGGGAGAACCGGGGAGCTGTTTTTT. The genes are TRBV9 and TRBJ2-2; 13 positions match TRBD2. The CDR3 runs 16 residues. V trimming: 4 bases; J trimming: 5 bases; junction bases outside the gene matches: 5. Germline lookup yields CDR1 SGDLS and CDR2 YYNGEE.